This T cell receptor (beta chain) originates from a study of lung T cells in sarcoidosis with Löfgren's syndrome. Study conclusions and caveats: These T cells were suggested, not shown, to recognize a putative antigen.

MiXCR, applied by TCRdb to the reads, yields one record per CDR3 protein. The top ten hold approximately 2.4% of the sample, which has fewer than 80,000 distinct CDR3 sequences, 21% seen once. The table lists this clonotype with a few counts. Antigen specificity is unknown. CDR1 is KGHSH and CDR2 is LQKENI in the germline V gene. V lost 3 bases to trimming and J lost 1 base; unmatched junction nucleotides: 1. The CDR3 loop spans 15 amino acids. The origin of this receptor is a human donor with sarcoidosis (Löfgren's syndrome or another form), or a control subject (not recorded which). The chain is built from TRBV18 and TRBJ2-3; 10 bases match TRBD1. The sample comprised CD4+ T cells from PBMCs. Written as DNA, the CDR3 is TGTGCCAGCTCACCCGGGACAGGGGGCACAGATACGCAGTATTTT. The encoded protein is CASSPGTGGTDTQYF.